What follows are 6 T cell receptor beta chains derived from one specimen sequenced in a study of CD8 T cells in Susac syndrome. The RNA input was 0.5 to 1 ug, and it was reverse transcribed with random hexamers. One entry per CDR3 protein results from TCRdb running MiXCR on the immunoSEQ multiplex PCR reads. The data hold tens of thousands of distinct CDR3 sequences, with roughly 93% observed a single time. The sequenced sample was CD4+ T cells from PBMCs. All receptors derive from a human donor with Susac syndrome.

The chain uses TRBV20-1 and TRBJ2-5, with TRBD2 matching 8 bases. V was pared by 5 bases and J by 4 bases, with 3 bases of the junction left unmatched. This CDR3 region has 12 residues. From germline, CDR1 is DFQATT and CDR2 SNEGSKA (reference sequence). CDR3 residues: CSAQRGRETQYF. Here the CDR3 DNA reads TGCAGTGCTCAGCGGGGGAGAGAGACCCAGTACTTC.

The chain employs TRBV20-1 and TRBJ1-6; a weak D match, TRBD1 (6 bases). Per germline, CDR1 DFQATT and CDR2 SNEGSKA (reference sequence). This CDR3 comprises 15 residues. With 3 bases removed from V and 7 bases from J, the gap between germline ends came to 16 bases. The CDR3 here is CSASPQGGGNSPLHF. The DNA for the CDR3 is TGCAGTGCTAGCCCACAGGGTGGGGGGAATTCACCCCTCCACTTT.

The chain combines TRBV5-1 with TRBJ2-1; 7 positions match TRBD2. The CDR3 runs to 15 residues. The V gene's germline CDR1 is SGHRS and CDR2 YFSETQ. With V trimmed by 4 bases and J by 0 bases, 4 bases remained unmatched. CDR3 residues: CASSPGTTSYNEQFF. CDR3 bases: TGCGCCAGCAGCCCCGGGACTACCTCCTACAATGAGCAGTTCTTC.

The chain couples TRBV6-6 to TRBJ2-7, with 8 positions matching TRBD2. The CDR3 runs to 13 residues. The V and J ends lost 4 bases and 2 bases, in that order; junction bases with no gene match: 1. The germline V gene encodes CDR1 MNHNY and CDR2 SVGAGI (reference sequence). CDR3 amino acids: CASSWRGAYEQYF. DNA of the CDR3: TGTGCCAGCAGTTGGCGGGGGGCCTACGAGCAGTACTTC.

The CDR3 region is CAISEETQYF. The CDR3 coding sequence is TGTGCCATCAGTGAAGAGACCCAGTACTTC. The V gene is TRBV10-3, the J gene TRBJ2-5; the D is unclear. The CDR3 extends over 10 amino acids. Deletions cut 3 bases from V and 4 bases from J, with 0 bases between. Looked up from germline, CDR1 is ENHRY and CDR2 is SYGVKD.

The chain has TRBV20-1 and TRBJ2-3; TRBD1 aligns across 9 bases. The V and J ends lost 4 bases and 5 bases, in that order; junction bases with no gene match: 7. This CDR3 spans 14 amino acids. CDR1 is DFQATT and CDR2 is SNEGSKA in the germline V gene (reference sequence). CDR3 region: CSAKDRGRGDTQYF. The CDR3, as DNA: TGCAGTGCTAAGGACAGGGGACGTGGAGATACGCAGTATTTT.